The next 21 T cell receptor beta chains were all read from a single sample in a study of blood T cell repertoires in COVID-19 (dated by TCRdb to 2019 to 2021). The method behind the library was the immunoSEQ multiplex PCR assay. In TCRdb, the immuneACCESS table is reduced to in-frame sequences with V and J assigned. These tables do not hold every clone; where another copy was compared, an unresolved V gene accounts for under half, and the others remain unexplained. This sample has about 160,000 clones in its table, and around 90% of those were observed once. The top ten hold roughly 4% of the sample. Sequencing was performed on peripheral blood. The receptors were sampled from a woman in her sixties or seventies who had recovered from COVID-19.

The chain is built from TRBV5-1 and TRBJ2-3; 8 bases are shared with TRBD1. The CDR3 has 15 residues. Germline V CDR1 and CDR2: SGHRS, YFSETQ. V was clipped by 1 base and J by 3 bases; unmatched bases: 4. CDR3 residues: CASSLQGAETDTQYF. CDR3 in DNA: TGCGCCAGCAGCTTGCAGGGGGCAGAGACAGATACGCAGTATTTT.

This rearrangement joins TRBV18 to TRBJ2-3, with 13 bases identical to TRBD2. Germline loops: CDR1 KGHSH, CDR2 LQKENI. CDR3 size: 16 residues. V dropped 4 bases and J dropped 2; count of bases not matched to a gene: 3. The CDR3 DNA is TGTGCCAGCTCACTGGGACTAGCGGGGTTCACAGATACGCAGTATTTT. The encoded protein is CASSLGLAGFTDTQYF.

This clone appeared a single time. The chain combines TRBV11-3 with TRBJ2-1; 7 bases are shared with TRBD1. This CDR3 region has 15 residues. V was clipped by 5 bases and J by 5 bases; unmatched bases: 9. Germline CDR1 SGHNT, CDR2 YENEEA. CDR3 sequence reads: CASSPYGQDHNEQFF. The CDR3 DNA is TGTGCCAGCAGCCCGTATGGACAGGATCACAATGAGCAGTTCTTC.

CDR3 protein: CASSHGQGAGNSPLHF. In DNA, the CDR3 is TGCGCCAGCAGCCACGGACAGGGGGCTGGGAATTCACCCCTCCACTTT. The chain recombines TRBV4-1 with TRBJ1-6, with 11 bases matching TRBD1. Germline V gene sequence: CDR1 MGHRA, CDR2 YSYEKL. The CDR3 has 16 residues. J gave up 7 bases and V 3 bases, and 5 bases lay outside the gene matches.

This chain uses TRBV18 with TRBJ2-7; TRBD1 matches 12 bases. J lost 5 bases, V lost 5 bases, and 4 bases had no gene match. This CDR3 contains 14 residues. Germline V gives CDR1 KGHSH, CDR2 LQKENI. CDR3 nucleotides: TGTGCCAGCTCAACCGGGACAGGGGGCGACGAGCAGTACTTC. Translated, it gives CASSTGTGGDEQYF. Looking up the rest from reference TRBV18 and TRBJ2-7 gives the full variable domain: NAGVMQNPRHLVRRRGQEARLRCSPMKGHSHVYWYRQLPEEGLKFMVYLQKENIIDESGMPKERFSAEFPKEGPSILRIQQVVRGDSAAYFCASSTGTGGDEQYFGPGTRLTVT.

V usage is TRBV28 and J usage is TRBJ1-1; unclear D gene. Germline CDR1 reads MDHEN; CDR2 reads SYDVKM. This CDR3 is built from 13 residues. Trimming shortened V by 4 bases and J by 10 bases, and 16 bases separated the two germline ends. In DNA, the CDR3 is TGTGCCAGCAGTTCTCGCGGTGGCCGAGGAGCTTTCTTT. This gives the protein CASSSRGGRGAFF.

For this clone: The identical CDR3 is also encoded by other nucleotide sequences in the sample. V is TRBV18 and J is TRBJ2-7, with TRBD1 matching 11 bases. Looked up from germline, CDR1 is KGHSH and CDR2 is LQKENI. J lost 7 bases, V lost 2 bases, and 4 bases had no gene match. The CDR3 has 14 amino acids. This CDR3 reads CASSPGQGAREQYF. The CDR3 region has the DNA TGTGCCAGCTCACCAGGACAGGGGGCGCGTGAGCAGTACTTC.

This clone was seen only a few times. This CDR3 reads CASSLDPRQLQGYTF. CDR3 coding DNA: TGTGCCAGCAGCTTAGATCCTAGGCAGCTGCAGGGCTACACCTTC. This chain connects TRBV11-2 to TRBJ1-2; D ambiguous. Germline values: CDR1 SGHAT, CDR2 FQNNGV. The CDR3 length is 15 residues. V dropped 0 bases and J dropped 8 bases, with 16 bases sitting between them.

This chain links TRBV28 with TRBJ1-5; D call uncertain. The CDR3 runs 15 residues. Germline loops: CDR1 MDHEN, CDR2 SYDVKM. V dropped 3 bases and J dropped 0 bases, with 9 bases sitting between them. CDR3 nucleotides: TGTGCCAGCAGTTTGGTTCGGTCTAGCAATCAGCCCCAGCATTTT. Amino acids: CASSLVRSSNQPQHF.

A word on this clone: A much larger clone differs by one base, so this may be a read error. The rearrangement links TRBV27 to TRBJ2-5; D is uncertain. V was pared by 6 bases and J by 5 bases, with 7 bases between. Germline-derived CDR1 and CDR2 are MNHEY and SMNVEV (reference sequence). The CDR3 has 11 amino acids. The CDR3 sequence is CASSPPETQYF. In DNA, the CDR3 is TGTGCCAGCAGCCCCCCGGAGACCCAGTACTTC.

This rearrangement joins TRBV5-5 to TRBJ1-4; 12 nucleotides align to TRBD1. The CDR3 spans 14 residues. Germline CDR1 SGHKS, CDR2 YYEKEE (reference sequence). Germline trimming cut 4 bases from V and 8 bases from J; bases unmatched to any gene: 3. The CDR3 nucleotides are TGTGCCAGCAGCCTCGGGACAGGGGGCGAAAAACTGTTTTTT. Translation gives CASSLGTGGEKLFF.

The CDR3 DNA is TGTGCCAGCAGCCCGCGCAGGGCAGCACACTCTGGAAACACCATATATTTT. Translating it yields CASSPRRAAHSGNTIYF. This chain uses TRBV7-9 with TRBJ1-3; maybe TRBD1 (5 bases). Germline CDR1 is SEHNR and CDR2 is FQNEAQ (reference sequence). There are 17 residues in the CDR3. The germline V and J ends were trimmed by 5 bases and 0 bases, with 17 bases remaining between them.

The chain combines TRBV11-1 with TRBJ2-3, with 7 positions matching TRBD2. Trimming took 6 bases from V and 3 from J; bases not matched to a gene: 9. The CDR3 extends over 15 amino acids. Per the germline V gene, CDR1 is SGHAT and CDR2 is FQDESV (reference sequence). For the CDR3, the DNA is TGTGCCAGCAGTCTAGCGGTTAGTATGACAGATACGCAGTATTTT. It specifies CASSLAVSMTDTQYF. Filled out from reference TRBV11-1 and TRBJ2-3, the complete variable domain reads EAEVAQSPRYKITEKSQAVAFWCDPISGHATLYWYRQILGQGPELLVQFQDESVVDDSQLPKDRFSAERLKGVDSTLKIQPAELGDSAMYLCASSLAVSMTDTQYFGPGTRLTVL.

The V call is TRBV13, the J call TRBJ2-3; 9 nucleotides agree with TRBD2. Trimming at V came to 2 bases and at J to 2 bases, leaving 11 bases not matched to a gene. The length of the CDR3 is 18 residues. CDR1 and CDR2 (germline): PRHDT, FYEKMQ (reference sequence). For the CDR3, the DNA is TGTGCCAGCAGCTTATTTTTCACTAGCGGGTGGAACACAGATACGCAGTATTTT. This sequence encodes CASSLFFTSGWNTDTQYF.

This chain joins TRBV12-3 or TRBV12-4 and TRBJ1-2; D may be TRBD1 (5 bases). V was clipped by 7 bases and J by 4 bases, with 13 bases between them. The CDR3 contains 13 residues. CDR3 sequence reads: CASKSTGIYGYTF. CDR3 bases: TGTGCCAGCAAAAGTACAGGAATCTATGGCTACACCTTC.

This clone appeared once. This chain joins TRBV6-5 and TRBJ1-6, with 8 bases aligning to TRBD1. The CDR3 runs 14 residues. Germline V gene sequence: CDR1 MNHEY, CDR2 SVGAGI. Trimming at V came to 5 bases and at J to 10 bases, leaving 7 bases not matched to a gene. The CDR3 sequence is CASSRTGGESPLHF. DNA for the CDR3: TGTGCCAGCAGTCGCACAGGGGGGGAATCACCCCTCCACTTT.

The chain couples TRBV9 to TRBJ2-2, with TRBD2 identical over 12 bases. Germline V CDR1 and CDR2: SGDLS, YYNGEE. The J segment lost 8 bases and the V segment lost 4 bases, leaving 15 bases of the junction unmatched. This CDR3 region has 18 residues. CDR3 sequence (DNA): TGTGCCAGCAGCCCCCAATTGAGACTAGCGGGGGAGGTTGGGGAGCTGTTTTTT. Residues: CASSPQLRLAGEVGELFF.

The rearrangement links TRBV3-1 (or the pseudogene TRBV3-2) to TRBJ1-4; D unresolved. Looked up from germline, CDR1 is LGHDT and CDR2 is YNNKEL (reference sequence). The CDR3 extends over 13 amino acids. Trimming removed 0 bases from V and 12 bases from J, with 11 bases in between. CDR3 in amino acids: CASSQDKATELFF. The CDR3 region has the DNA TGTGCCAGCAGCCAAGACAAAGCCACCGAACTGTTTTTT.

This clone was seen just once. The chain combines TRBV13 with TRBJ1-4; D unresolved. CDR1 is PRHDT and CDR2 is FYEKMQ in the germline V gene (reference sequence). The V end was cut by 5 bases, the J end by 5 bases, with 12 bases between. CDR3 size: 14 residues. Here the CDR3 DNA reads TGTGCCAGCAGCAGAGGGCGTTTCAATGAAAAACTGTTTTTT. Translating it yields CASSRGRFNEKLFF.

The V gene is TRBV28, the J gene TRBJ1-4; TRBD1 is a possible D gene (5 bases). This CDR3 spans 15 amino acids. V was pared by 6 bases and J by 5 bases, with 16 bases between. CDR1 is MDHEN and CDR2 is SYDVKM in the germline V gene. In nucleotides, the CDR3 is TGTGCCAGCAGCCCTAAGACAGCCGGGAATGAAAAACTGTTTTTT. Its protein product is CASSPKTAGNEKLFF.

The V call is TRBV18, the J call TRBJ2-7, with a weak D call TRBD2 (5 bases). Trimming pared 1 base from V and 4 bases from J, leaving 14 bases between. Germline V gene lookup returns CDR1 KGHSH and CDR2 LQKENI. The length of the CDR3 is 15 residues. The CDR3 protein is CASSPLAGEKYEQYF. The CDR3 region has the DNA TGTGCCAGCTCACCACTGGCCGGGGAAAAATACGAGCAGTACTTC.